This TCR beta chain was captured in a study of human T cells and chemical hapten exposure. The time point is: patch test 1, 2 weeks after DPC sensitization. Specified treatment: therapeutic diphenylcyclopropenone sensitization with weekly scalp DPC. This clonotype came up many times. TCRdb reprocessed the RACE reads via MiXCR and lists one record per CDR3 protein. The table shows some 380,000 distinct CDR3 sequences, with roughly 5% occurring only once. CDR3 length: 12 residues. V was shortened by 5 bases and J by 6 bases, with 10 bases between the two germline ends. This specimen consisted of whole blood, obtained in connection with sensitization to the hapten diphenylcyclopropenone (DPC). This chain connects TRBV12-3 or TRBV12-4 to TRBJ1-1; D gene ambiguous. The source is a woman aged 50 to 60 with alopecia areata. Some clones in this sample may be carry-over from other donors' samples. CDR3 region: CASSQAGAEAFF. The CDR3 DNA is TGTGCCAGCAGTCAGGCTGGTGCTGAAGCTTTCTTT.